This TCR beta chain was sequenced in a study of T cell responses to AZD1222 COVID-19 vaccine. CDR1 is SGHRS and CDR2 is YFSETQ in the germline V gene. This CDR3 region has 15 residues. With 4 bases clipped from V and 6 bases from J, the junction kept 8 bases outside the gene matches. Profiling relied on immunoSEQ multiplex PCR, and the TCRdb table lists in-frame clones only, not all of them. This repertoire shows 150,000 to 200,000 clones, around nine tenths found once; its top ten account for roughly 11%. The rearrangement joins TRBV5-1 to TRBJ2-5; TRBD2 matches at 11 bases. The origin of this receptor is an adult who received the AZD1222 COVID-19 vaccine. This specimen was peripheral blood, taken 28 days after the second AZD1222 dose. The CDR3 here is CASSPGLADFQTQYF. CDR3 nucleotide sequence: TGCGCCAGCAGCCCGGGACTAGCGGATTTCCAGACCCAGTACTTC.